Described below is a single TCR beta chain sequence and its context. It was about 3,400 ng of total RNA that each TCR library used. TCRdb reprocessed the 5' RACE reads and stores each CDR3 protein as one record, lacking DNA. Recorded for this sample: 330,000 or so distinct CDR3 sequences. The record originates from a study of monozygotic twins with inflammatory bowel disease. The CDR3 spans 16 residues. Germline CDR1 SGHTA, CDR2 FQGNSA. The sequenced sample was blood. This rearrangement joins TRBV7-2 to TRBJ2-1; as DNA is missing, the TRBD1 call by TCRdb cannot be tested. This TCR was sampled from a human donor with ulcerative colitis or Crohn's disease, or a healthy co-twin of an affected twin (not recorded which). The CDR3 sequence: CASSLRAGGLYNEQFF.